This TCR beta chain was profiled in a study of blood T cell repertoires in COVID-19. Germline V gene data show CDR1 as KGHDR and CDR2 as SFDVKD. The V and J ends lost 4 bases and 1 base respectively, with 13 bases between them. This CDR3 contains 16 residues. Profiling relied on immunoSEQ multiplex PCR, and the TCRdb table lists in-frame clones only, not all of them. The sample has about 100,000 clones; approximately 84% are singletons. The sequence came from a man aged 30 to 45 in a cohort sampled during active COVID-19. The source material was peripheral blood. The chain recombines TRBV24-1 with TRBJ2-1, with a weak D call TRBD2 (7 bases). The DNA for the CDR3 is TGTGCCACCAGTGACCGCAGGGGAGGGTCCTACAATGAGCAGTTCTTC. This gives the protein CATSDRRGGSYNEQFF.